A selection of T cell receptor beta chains follows, all from one sample in a study of blood T cell repertoires in COVID-19. The repertoire was sequenced with immunoSEQ multiplex PCR; TCRdb's copy has only in-frame clones and lacks some. Of 300,000 to 350,000 clones listed, 90% are singletons. The sequenced material came from peripheral blood. These receptors originate from a woman aged 40 to 49 with COVID-19, enrolled during active disease. Each CDR3 is given with its conserved first and last residue. D genes are given only for firm matches. Some rows have no size entry. The others give once, few or many, or a class for an expanded clone.

cdr3_aa cdr3_nt v_call d_call clone_size j_call
CASSQAAGTNTGELFF TGTGCCAGCAGCCAAGCAGCGGGGACGAACACCGGGGAGCTGTTTTTT TRBV4-2 TRBD2 - TRBJ2-2
CASGYPGQLNTEAFF TGTGCCAGTGGGTACCCGGGACAACTGAACACTGAAGCTTTCTTT TRBV19 - - TRBJ1-1
CASKLLPGQGGNQPQHF TGTGCCAGCAAACTCCTCCCGGGACAGGGAGGAAATCAGCCCCAGCATTTT TRBV28 TRBD1 few TRBJ1-5
CASSLSRLGERETSYEQYF TGTGCCAGCAGCTTATCGAGGTTGGGTGAGCGGGAGACATCCTACGAGCAGTACTTC TRBV7-9 TRBD2 - TRBJ2-7
CASSLLGQGNNEKLFF TGCGCCAGCAGCCTGTTGGGACAGGGAAATAATGAAAAACTGTTTTTT TRBV5-1 TRBD1 - TRBJ1-4
CASSLGPSQNSNQPQHF TGTGCCAGCAGCTTGGGGCCTTCACAGAACAGCAATCAGCCCCAGCATTTT TRBV5-5 - - TRBJ1-5
CASSGGGHYTF TGTGCCAGCAGCGGGGGGGGGCACTACACCTTC TRBV6-2/TRBV6-3 - - TRBJ1-2
CASSLGTAGTEAFF TGTGCCAGCAGCTTAGGTACGGCGGGTACTGAAGCTTTCTTT TRBV7-2 - once TRBJ1-1
CASSGRERTEAFF TGCGCCTCCAGTGGGAGGGAGAGGACTGAAGCTTTCTTT TRBV4-3 - - TRBJ1-1
CASSQGGGGGGIDTQYF TGTGCCAGCAGCCAAGGAGGGGGAGGGGGAGGAATTGATACGCAGTATTTT TRBV4-2 - - TRBJ2-3
CASSYISLYNEQFF TGTGCCAGCAGTTACATCTCCCTGTACAATGAGCAGTTCTTC TRBV6-5 - - TRBJ2-1
CASSLIQFNQPQHF TGTGCCAGCAGTTTAATACAGTTTAATCAGCCCCAGCATTTT TRBV28 - - TRBJ1-5
CASQGRGYGYTF TGTGCCAGCCAGGGGAGAGGATATGGCTACACCTTC TRBV19 - - TRBJ1-2
CASSLGINAVNTGELFF TGTGCCAGCAGCTTAGGAATAAATGCGGTGAACACCGGGGAGCTGTTTTTT TRBV7-9 - - TRBJ2-2
CASRAGQGGSYEQYF TGTGCCAGCAGGGCCGGACAGGGCGGCTCCTACGAGCAGTACTTC TRBV6-5 TRBD1 - TRBJ2-7